The 25 T cell receptor beta chains listed next were all sequenced from one sample in a study of cytomegalovirus exposure and HLA in healthy donors. Amplification used 60 Vbeta primers and 13 Jbeta primers. Repertoires were generated with immunoSEQ multiplex PCR, while TCRdb's copy carries only in-frame clones and drops some. This table holds tens of thousands of clones, 78% found once. Sequencing was done on a sample of PBMCs. All receptors derive from a man aged 40-49 years in good health and CMV-seronegative.

The chain uses TRBV5-5 and TRBJ1-2; D is possibly TRBD1 (5 bases). V was pared by 4 bases and J by 6 bases, with 16 bases between. The length of the CDR3 is 14 residues. Germline V gene data show CDR1 as SGHKS and CDR2 as YYEKEE (reference sequence). CDR3 in DNA: TGTGCCAGCAGCCTGCGCGGGGACGGGAATGGCTACACCTTC. Amino acids: CASSLRGDGNGYTF.

This sequence joins TRBV18 and TRBJ2-2; D is unclear. The CDR3 totals 14 residues. The germline V and J ends were trimmed by 0 bases and 6 bases, with 8 bases remaining between them. Germline CDR1 and CDR2: KGHSH and LQKENI. This CDR3 reads CASSPPNSPGELFF. DNA for the CDR3: TGTGCCAGCTCACCACCTAACAGCCCCGGGGAGCTGTTTTTT.

The chain carries TRBV28 and TRBJ1-1; a weak D match, TRBD1 (5 bases). The CDR3 sequence is 13 residues long. CDR1 MDHEN and CDR2 SYDVKM come from the germline V gene. V was shortened by 6 bases and J by 2 bases, with 10 bases between the two germline ends. CDR3 sequence: CASRTQENTEAFF. The CDR3 coding sequence is TGTGCCAGCAGGACACAGGAAAACACTGAAGCTTTCTTT.

The V call is TRBV2, the J call TRBJ1-2; no clear D. The CDR3 covers 13 residues. The germline V and J ends were trimmed by 6 bases and 4 bases, with 12 bases remaining between them. From germline, CDR1 is SNHLY and CDR2 FYNNEI. The CDR3 nucleotides read TGTGCCAGCAGCGTAGCCGAGGCCTATGGCTACACCTTC. Translating gives CASSVAEAYGYTF. Full variable domain (remainder filled in from reference TRBV2 and TRBJ1-2): EPEVTQTPSHQVTQMGQEVILRCVPISNHLYFYWYRQILGQKVEFLVSFYNNEISEKSEIFDDQFSVERPDGSNFTLKIRSTKLEDSAMYFCASSVAEAYGYTFGSGTRLTVV.

The chain employs TRBV28 and TRBJ2-7; maybe TRBD2 (5 bases). Trimming left V 2 bases short and J 7 bases short, with 15 bases between. From germline, CDR1 is MDHEN and CDR2 SYDVKM. This CDR3 has 14 amino acids. The CDR3 region has the DNA TGTGCCAGCAGTTTAGGAACAAGGACGGGGGAGCAGTACTTC. Encoded protein: CASSLGTRTGEQYF. The full variable domain, rest sourced from reference TRBV28 and TRBJ2-7, is DVKVTQSSRYLVKRTGEKVFLECVQDMDHENMFWYRQDPGLGLRLIYFSYDVKMKEKGDIPEGYSVSREKKERFSLILESASTNQTSMYLCASSLGTRTGEQYFGPGTRLTVT.

This chain connects TRBV11-2 to TRBJ2-7, with 11 bases lining up with TRBD2. This CDR3 has 17 residues. Germline V gene data show CDR1 as SGHAT and CDR2 as FQNNGV. Trimming at V came to 4 bases and at J to 2 bases, leaving 10 bases not matched to a gene. Here the CDR3 reads CASSWTSGPTEAYEQYF. The CDR3 DNA follows: TGTGCCAGCAGCTGGACTAGCGGGCCTACAGAGGCCTACGAGCAGTACTTC. The whole variable domain, filled in from reference TRBV11-2 and TRBJ2-7, reads EAGVAQSPRYKIIEKRQSVAFWCNPISGHATLYWYQQILGQGPKLLIQFQNNGVVDDSQLPKDRFSAERLKGVDSTLKIQPAKLEDSAVYLCASSWTSGPTEAYEQYFGPGTRLTVT.

The rearrangement uses TRBV5-1 and TRBJ2-5; D is ambiguous. Matching the DNA end better, TRBJ2-7 makes the J call doubtful. Germline V gives CDR1 SGHRS, CDR2 YFSETQ. This CDR3 has 16 residues. The CDR3 sequence: CASSQPLIGLSYEQYF. In nucleotides, the CDR3 is TGCGCCAGCAGCCAACCACTGATTGGGCTCTCCTACGAGCAGTACTTC.

There are a few counts of this clone. The chain is built from TRBV12-5 and TRBJ1-4, with TRBD1 identical over 11 bases. CDR3 length equals 16 residues. The J segment lost 7 bases and the V segment lost 4 bases, leaving 8 bases of the junction unmatched. Germline V lookup: CDR1 LGHNT, CDR2 FRNRAP. The CDR3 loop is CASGSGTGGIFEKLFF. The CDR3 bases are TGTGCTAGTGGTTCGGGGACAGGGGGTATCTTTGAAAAACTGTTTTTT.

This clone appeared a few times. The chain is built from TRBV7-9 and TRBJ1-5, with D unresolved. CDR3 length: 14 amino acids. Germline V gene data show CDR1 as SEHNR and CDR2 as FQNEAQ (reference sequence). V shed 5 bases and J shed 7 bases, with 15 bases lying between them. The CDR3 DNA reads TGTGCCAGCAGCCAAGATACGACGGGGCAGCCCCAGCATTTT. Its translation is CASSQDTTGQPQHF.

The chain links TRBV9 to TRBJ1-2, with TRBD1 matching 7 bases. The V gene end was trimmed by 4 bases and the J gene end by 1 base; junction bases not matched to a gene: 4. Per germline, CDR1 SGDLS and CDR2 YYNGEE. The CDR3 length is 14 residues. CDR3 amino acids: CASSRTGDNYGYTF. The CDR3 DNA reads TGTGCCAGCAGCAGAACAGGGGATAACTATGGCTACACCTTC.

This chain connects TRBV14 to TRBJ1-6; D uncertain. V lost 4 bases and J lost 6, with 7 bases in between. Germline values: CDR1 SGHDN, CDR2 FVKESK. This CDR3 is built from 13 residues. The CDR3 DNA is TGTGCCAGCAGCCTTACGGGTAATTCACCCCTCCACTTT. Translation: CASSLTGNSPLHF.

This sequence joins TRBV28 and TRBJ1-3; weak D call: TRBD1 (5 bases). With 6 bases removed from V and 0 bases from J, the gap between germline ends came to 15 bases. The CDR3 contains 16 residues. CDR1 and CDR2 from the germline V gene are MDHEN and SYDVKM. The CDR3 DNA follows: TGTGCCAGCAGCCTCGGGGGAACTTCCTCTGGAAACACCATATATTTT. It codes for CASSLGGTSSGNTIYF.

The chain couples TRBV20-1 to TRBJ2-4; D unresolved. The CDR3 has 11 residues. CDR1 is DFQATT, CDR2 SNEGSKA, per germline (reference sequence). Trimming left V 4 bases short and J 7 bases short, with 8 bases between. The CDR3 region has the DNA TGCAGTGCTACCCCCGGGAACATTCAGTACTTC. Translating gives CSATPGNIQYF.

The chain links TRBV27 to TRBJ2-7; TRBD2 matches 7 bases. Trimming cost V 0 bases and J 5 bases; bases outside gene matches: 7. The CDR3 is made up of 15 amino acids. The germline CDR1 and CDR2 sequences are MNHEY and SMNVEV (reference sequence). The CDR3 loop is CASSLSPSGTHEQYF. CDR3 DNA sequence: TGTGCCAGCAGTTTATCTCCCAGCGGGACGCACGAGCAGTACTTC.

The rearrangement links TRBV29-1 to TRBJ2-3; D gene uncertain. Germline lookup yields CDR1 SQVTM and CDR2 ANQGSEA. Trimming stripped 3 bases from V and 10 bases from J, with 8 bases between. The CDR3 totals 10 residues. In nucleotides, the CDR3 is TGCAGCGTTGATCAGATGGCGCAGTATTTT. It encodes CSVDQMAQYF.

This clone showed up just once. The chain links TRBV2 to TRBJ1-6; a weak D match, TRBD1 (5 bases). The CDR3 spans 15 residues. Germline V gives CDR1 SNHLY, CDR2 FYNNEI. The germline V and J ends were trimmed by 5 bases and 7 bases, with 15 bases remaining between them. The CDR3 region has the DNA TGTGCCAGCAGTCTAGGGACGGGAGACAATTCACCCCTCCACTTT. As protein: CASSLGTGDNSPLHF.

The chain is built from TRBV19 and TRBJ2-7; 12 bases align to TRBD2. This CDR3 contains 17 residues. Trimming cost V 2 bases and J 6 bases; bases outside gene matches: 11. Germline CDR1 is LNHDA and CDR2 is SQIVND (reference sequence). CDR3 in DNA: TGTGCCAGTAGTATAAGACCTTCGACTAGCGGGAGTCGCGAGCAGTACTTC. Protein: CASSIRPSTSGSREQYF.

The chain has TRBV7-3 and TRBJ1-2; D possibly corresponds to TRBD1 (6 bases). This CDR3 spans 14 amino acids. Germline V CDR1 and CDR2: SGHTA, FQGTGA. The ends were cut back, 4 bases at V and 7 bases at J, with 16 bases in the middle. The CDR3 reads CASSSPLGAGGYTF. The CDR3 DNA is TGTGCCAGCAGCTCCCCTCTGGGGGCGGGTGGCTACACCTTC.

The chain employs TRBV5-1 and TRBJ1-2; TRBD1 matches at 9 bases. The V gene end was trimmed by 5 bases and the J gene end by 7 bases; junction bases not matched to a gene: 12. Germline V gene lookup returns CDR1 SGHRS and CDR2 YFSETQ. This CDR3 region has 15 residues. The CDR3 region is CASSLSGTGRFGYTF. Written as DNA, the CDR3 is TGCGCCAGCAGTTTATCCGGGACAGGGCGATTTGGCTACACCTTC. Together with reference TRBV5-1 and TRBJ1-2, the CDR3 gives the full variable domain: KAGVTQTPRYLIKTRGQQVTLSCSPISGHRSVSWYQQTPGQGLQFLFEYFSETQRNKGNFPGRFSGRQFSNSRSEMNVSTLELGDSALYLCASSLSGTGRFGYTFGSGTRLTVV.

The chain combines TRBV19 with TRBJ2-7; perhaps TRBD1 as D (6 bases). Trimming pared 7 bases from V and 2 bases from J, leaving 12 bases between. This CDR3 contains 13 residues. Germline V gives CDR1 LNHDA, CDR2 SQIVND (reference sequence). CDR3 coding DNA: TGTGCCAGTACCCGGGACACCCCCTACGAGCAGTACTTC. Translation gives CASTRDTPYEQYF.

This clone showed up just a few times. The rearrangement joins TRBV30 to TRBJ2-6; D unclear. Trimming took off 1 base at V and 1 base at J, with 5 bases between the two ends. The CDR3 consists of 14 residues. Germline lookup yields CDR1 GTSNPN and CDR2 SVGIG (reference sequence). The CDR3 sequence: CAWSGPSGANVLTF. The CDR3 DNA sequence: TGTGCCTGGAGTGGGCCTTCTGGGGCCAACGTCCTGACTTTC. Full variable domain (missing parts from reference TRBV30 and TRBJ2-6): SQTIHQWPATLVQPVGSPLSLECTVEGTSNPNLYWYRQAAGRGLQLLFYSVGIGQISSEVPQNLSASRPQDRQFILSSKKLLLSDSGFYLCAWSGPSGANVLTFGAGSRLTVL.

On this clone: The junction shows a germline mismatch at one end, possibly a read error. The chain couples TRBV2 to TRBJ2-6; tentatively, D is TRBD1 (5 bases). This CDR3 spans 14 amino acids. The V gene's germline CDR1 is SNHLY and CDR2 FYNNEI. CDR3 in amino acids: CASSEGSGANGLTF. The CDR3 coding sequence is TGTGCCAGCAGTGAAGGCTCTGGGGCCAACGGCCTGACTTTC.

The chain couples TRBV6-1 to TRBJ1-1, with D tentatively TRBD1 (5 bases). The CDR3 runs 13 residues. Per germline, CDR1 MNHNS and CDR2 SASEGT. V lost 6 bases to trimming and J lost 7 bases, with 15 bases between them. Here the CDR3 reads CASSLRETVEAFF. Here the CDR3 DNA reads TGTGCCAGCAGCCTCCGAGAGACAGTTGAAGCTTTCTTT.

The chain couples TRBV13 to TRBJ2-5; 9 nucleotides match TRBD1. The V gene's germline CDR1 is PRHDT and CDR2 FYEKMQ (reference sequence). Germline trimming cut 5 bases from V and 5 bases from J; bases unmatched to any gene: 6. This CDR3 is 14 amino acids long. The CDR3: CASSRNRGLETQYF. DNA for the CDR3: TGTGCCAGCAGCCGCAACAGGGGGCTTGAGACCCAGTACTTC. Drawing the rest from reference TRBV13 and TRBJ2-5, the complete variable domain is AAGVIQSPRHLIKEKRETATLKCYPIPRHDTVYWYQQGPGQDPQFLISFYEKMQSDKGSIPDRFSAQQFSDYHSELNMSSLELGDSALYFCASSRNRGLETQYFGPGTRLLVL.

This chain joins TRBV7-3 and TRBJ2-2; D is uncertain. CDR3 length: 12 amino acids. Germline V lookup: CDR1 SGHTA, CDR2 FQGTGA. V was pared by 4 bases and J by 3 bases, with 3 bases between. This chain's CDR3 is CASSSDTGELFF. CDR3 DNA sequence: TGTGCCAGCAGCTCAGACACCGGGGAGCTGTTTTTT.